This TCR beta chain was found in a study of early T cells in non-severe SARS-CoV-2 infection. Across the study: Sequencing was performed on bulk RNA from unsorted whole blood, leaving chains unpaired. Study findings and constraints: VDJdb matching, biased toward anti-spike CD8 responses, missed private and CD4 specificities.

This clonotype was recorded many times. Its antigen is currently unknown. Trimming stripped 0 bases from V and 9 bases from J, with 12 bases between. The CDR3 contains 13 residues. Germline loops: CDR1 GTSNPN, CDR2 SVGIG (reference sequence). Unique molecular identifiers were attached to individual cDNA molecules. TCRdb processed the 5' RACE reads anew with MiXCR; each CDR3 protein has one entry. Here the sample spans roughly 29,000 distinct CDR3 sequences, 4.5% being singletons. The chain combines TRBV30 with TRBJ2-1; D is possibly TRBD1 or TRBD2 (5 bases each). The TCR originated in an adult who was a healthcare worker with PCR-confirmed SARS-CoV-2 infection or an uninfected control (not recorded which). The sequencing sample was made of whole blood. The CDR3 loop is CAWSVGLAVEQFF. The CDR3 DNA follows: TGTGCCTGGAGTGTGGGGCTAGCTGTTGAGCAGTTCTTC.